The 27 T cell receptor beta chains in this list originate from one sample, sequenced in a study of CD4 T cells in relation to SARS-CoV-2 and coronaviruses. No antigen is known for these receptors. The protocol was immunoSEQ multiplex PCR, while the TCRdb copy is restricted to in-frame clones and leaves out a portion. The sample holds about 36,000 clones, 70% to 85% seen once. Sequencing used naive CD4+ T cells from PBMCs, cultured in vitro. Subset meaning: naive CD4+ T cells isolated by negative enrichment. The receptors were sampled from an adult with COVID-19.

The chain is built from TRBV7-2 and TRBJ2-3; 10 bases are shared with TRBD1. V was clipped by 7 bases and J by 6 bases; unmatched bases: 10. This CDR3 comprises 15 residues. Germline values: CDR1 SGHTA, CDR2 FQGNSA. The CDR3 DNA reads TGTGCCAGCACCCTCGACAGGGGGCTTTATGATACGCAGTATTTT. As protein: CASTLDRGLYDTQYF.

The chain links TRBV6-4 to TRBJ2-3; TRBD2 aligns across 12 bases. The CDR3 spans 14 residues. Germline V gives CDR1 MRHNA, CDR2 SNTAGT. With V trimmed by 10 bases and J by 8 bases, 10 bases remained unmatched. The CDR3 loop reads CATRRLAGDGTQYF. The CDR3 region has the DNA TGTGCCACCCGCCGACTAGCGGGAGATGGTACGCAGTATTTT.

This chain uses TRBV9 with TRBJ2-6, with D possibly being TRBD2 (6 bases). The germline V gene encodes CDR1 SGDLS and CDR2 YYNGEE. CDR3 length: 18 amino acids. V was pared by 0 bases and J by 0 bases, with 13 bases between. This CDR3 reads CASSVAGDGFSGANVLTF. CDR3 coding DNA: TGTGCCAGCAGCGTAGCGGGGGACGGTTTCTCTGGGGCCAACGTCCTGACTTTC.

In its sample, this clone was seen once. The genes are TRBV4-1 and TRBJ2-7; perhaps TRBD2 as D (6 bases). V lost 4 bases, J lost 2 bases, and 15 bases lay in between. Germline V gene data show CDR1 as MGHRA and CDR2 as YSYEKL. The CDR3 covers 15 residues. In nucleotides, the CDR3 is TGCGCCAGCAGCCGTATGTGGCGGGGTGCCTACGAGCAGTACTTC. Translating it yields CASSRMWRGAYEQYF.

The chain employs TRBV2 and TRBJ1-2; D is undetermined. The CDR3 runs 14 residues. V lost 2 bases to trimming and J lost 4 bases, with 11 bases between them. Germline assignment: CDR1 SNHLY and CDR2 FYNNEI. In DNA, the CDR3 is TGTGCCAGCAGTGAATTTCCGCTTACCTATGGCTACACCTTC. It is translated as CASSEFPLTYGYTF.

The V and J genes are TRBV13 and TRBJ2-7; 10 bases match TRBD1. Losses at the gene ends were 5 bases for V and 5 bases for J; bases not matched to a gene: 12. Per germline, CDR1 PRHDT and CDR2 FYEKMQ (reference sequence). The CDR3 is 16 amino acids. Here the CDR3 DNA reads TGTGCCAGCAGCCTGACATGGACAGGGGGGACTAACGAGCAGTACTTC. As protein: CASSLTWTGGTNEQYF.

The CDR3 DNA sequence: TGCAGTGCTAGTGCGGGACAGGGGGAATCTGAGCAGTTCTTC. Translation gives CSASAGQGESEQFF. J is TRBJ2-1 and V is TRBV20-1; TRBD1 aligns across 11 bases. Germline trimming cut 3 bases from V and 9 bases from J; bases unmatched to any gene: 7. The V gene's germline CDR1 is DFQATT and CDR2 SNEGSKA (reference sequence). This CDR3 is 14 amino acids long.

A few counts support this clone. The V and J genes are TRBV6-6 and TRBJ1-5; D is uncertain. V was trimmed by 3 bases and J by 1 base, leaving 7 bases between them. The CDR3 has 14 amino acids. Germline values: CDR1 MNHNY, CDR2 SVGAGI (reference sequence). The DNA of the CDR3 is TGTGCCAGCAGTTATGGAGGGAGCAATCAGCCCCAGCATTTT. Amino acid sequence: CASSYGGSNQPQHF.

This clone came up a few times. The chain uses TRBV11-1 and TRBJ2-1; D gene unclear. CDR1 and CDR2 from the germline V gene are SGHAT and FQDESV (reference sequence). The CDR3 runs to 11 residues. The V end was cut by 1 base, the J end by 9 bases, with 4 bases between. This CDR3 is CASSLGPEQFF. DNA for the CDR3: TGTGCCAGCAGCTTAGGGCCTGAGCAGTTCTTC.

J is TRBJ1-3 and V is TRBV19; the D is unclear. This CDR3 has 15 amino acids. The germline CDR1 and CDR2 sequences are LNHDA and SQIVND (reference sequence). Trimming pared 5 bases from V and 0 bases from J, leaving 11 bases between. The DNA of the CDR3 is TGTGCCAGTAGTCTGTCTCTGAGCTCTGGAAACACCATATATTTT. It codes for CASSLSLSSGNTIYF.

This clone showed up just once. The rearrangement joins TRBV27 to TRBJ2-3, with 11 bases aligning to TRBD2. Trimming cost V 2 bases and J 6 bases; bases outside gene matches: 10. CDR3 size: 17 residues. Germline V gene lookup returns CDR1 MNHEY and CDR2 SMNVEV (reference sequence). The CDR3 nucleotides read TGTGCCAGCAGTTTAATCCCGGCTAGCGGGAGGAGGGATACGCAGTATTTT. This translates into CASSLIPASGRRDTQYF.

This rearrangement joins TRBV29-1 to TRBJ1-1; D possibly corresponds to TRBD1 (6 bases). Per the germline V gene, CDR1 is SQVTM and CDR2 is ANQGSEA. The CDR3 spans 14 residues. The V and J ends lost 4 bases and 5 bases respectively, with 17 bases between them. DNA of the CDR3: TGCAGCGTTGCTTCGGGCAGGGGCTGGACTGAAGCTTTCTTT. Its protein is CSVASGRGWTEAFF.

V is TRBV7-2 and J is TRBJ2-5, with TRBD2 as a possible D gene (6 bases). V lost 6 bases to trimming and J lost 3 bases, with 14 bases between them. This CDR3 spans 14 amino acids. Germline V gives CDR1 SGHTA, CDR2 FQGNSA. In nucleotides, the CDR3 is TGTGCCAGCAGTCTAATGGCGGGAAAAGAGACCCAGTACTTC. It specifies CASSLMAGKETQYF.

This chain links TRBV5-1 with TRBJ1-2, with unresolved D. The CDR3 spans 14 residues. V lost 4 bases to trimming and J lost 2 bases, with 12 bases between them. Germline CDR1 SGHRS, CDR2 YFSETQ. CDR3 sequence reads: CASSREPKNYGYTF. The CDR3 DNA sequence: TGCGCCAGCAGCCGAGAGCCGAAAAACTATGGCTACACCTTC.

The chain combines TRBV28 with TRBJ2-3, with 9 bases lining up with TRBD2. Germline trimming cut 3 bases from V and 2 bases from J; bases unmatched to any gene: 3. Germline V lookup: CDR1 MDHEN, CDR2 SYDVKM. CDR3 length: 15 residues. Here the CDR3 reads CASSLTSGYTDTQYF. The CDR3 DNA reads TGTGCCAGCAGTTTGACTAGCGGATACACAGATACGCAGTATTTT. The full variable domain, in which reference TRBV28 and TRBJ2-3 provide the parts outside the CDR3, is DVKVTQSSRYLVKRTGEKVFLECVQDMDHENMFWYRQDPGLGLRLIYFSYDVKMKEKGDIPEGYSVSREKKERFSLILESASTNQTSMYLCASSLTSGYTDTQYFGPGTRLTVL.

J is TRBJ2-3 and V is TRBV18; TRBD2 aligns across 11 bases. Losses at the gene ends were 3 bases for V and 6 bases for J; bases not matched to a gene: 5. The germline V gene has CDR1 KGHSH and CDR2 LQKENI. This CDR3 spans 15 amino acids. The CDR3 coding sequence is TGTGCCAGCTCACCGGGACTAGCGGAGGCCGATACGCAGTATTTT. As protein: CASSPGLAEADTQYF.

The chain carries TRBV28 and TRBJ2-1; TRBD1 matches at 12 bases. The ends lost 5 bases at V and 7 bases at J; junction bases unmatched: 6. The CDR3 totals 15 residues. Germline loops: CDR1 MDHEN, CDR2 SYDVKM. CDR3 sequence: CASSLPGQGANEQFF. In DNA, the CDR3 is TGTGCCAGCAGTCTGCCGGGACAGGGGGCAAATGAGCAGTTCTTC.

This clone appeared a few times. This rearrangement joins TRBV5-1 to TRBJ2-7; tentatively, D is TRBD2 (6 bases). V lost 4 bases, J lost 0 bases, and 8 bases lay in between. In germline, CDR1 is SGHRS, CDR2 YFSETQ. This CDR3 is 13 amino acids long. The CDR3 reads CASSERVSYEQYF. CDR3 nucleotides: TGCGCCAGCAGCGAGCGGGTCTCCTACGAGCAGTACTTC.

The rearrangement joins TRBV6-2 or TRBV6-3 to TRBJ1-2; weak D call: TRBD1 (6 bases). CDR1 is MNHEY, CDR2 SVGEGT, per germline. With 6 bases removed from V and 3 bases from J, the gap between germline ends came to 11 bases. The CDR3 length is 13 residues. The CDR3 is CASSARQDYGYTF. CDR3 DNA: TGTGCCAGCAGCGCCCGACAGGACTATGGCTACACCTTC.

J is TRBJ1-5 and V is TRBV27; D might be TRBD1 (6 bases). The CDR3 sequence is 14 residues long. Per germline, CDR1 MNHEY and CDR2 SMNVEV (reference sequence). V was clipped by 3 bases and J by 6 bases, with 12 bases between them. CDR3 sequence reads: CASSLAGAGQPQHF. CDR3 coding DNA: TGTGCCAGCAGTTTGGCAGGGGCGGGTCAGCCCCAGCATTTT.

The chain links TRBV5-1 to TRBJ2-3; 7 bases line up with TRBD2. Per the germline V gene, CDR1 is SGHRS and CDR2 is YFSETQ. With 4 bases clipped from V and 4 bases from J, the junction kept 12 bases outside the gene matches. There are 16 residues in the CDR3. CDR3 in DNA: TGCGCCAGCAGCCCCGCCAGACTAGCCCGCCCAGATACGCAGTATTTT. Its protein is CASSPARLARPDTQYF. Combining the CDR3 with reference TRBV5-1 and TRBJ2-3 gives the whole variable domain KAGVTQTPRYLIKTRGQQVTLSCSPISGHRSVSWYQQTPGQGLQFLFEYFSETQRNKGNFPGRFSGRQFSNSRSEMNVSTLELGDSALYLCASSPARLARPDTQYFGPGTRLTVL.

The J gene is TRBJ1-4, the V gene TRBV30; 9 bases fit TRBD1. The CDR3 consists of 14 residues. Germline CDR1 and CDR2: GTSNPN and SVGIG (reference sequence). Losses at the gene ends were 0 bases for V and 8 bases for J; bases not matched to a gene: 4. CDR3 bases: TGTGCCTGGAGTGTAGGACAGGGGAGAGAAAAACTGTTTTTT. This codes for CAWSVGQGREKLFF.

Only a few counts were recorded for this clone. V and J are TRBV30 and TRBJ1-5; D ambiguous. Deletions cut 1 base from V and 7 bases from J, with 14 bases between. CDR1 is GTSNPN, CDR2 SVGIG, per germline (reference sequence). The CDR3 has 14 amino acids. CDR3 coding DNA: TGTGCCTGGAGTGCCGGTGCTCCCGGGCAGCCCCAGCATTTT. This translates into CAWSAGAPGQPQHF.

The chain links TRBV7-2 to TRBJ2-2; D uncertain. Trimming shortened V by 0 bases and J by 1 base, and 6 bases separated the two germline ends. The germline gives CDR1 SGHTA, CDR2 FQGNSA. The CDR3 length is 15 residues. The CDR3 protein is CASSLALRNTGELFF. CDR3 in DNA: TGTGCCAGCAGCTTAGCTTTGAGGAACACCGGGGAGCTGTTTTTT.

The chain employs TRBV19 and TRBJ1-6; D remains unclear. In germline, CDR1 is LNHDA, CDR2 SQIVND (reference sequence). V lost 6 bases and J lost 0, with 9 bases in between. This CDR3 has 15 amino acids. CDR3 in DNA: TGTGCCAGTAGAAAAGGCCGCTCCTATAATTCACCCCTCCACTTT. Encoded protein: CASRKGRSYNSPLHF.

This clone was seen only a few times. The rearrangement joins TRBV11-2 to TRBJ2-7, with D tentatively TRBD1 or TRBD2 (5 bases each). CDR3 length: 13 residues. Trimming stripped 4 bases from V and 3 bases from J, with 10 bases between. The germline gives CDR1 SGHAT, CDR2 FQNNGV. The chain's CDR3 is CASSSGRNYEQYF. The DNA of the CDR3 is TGTGCCAGCAGCTCGGGGCGAAACTACGAGCAGTACTTC.

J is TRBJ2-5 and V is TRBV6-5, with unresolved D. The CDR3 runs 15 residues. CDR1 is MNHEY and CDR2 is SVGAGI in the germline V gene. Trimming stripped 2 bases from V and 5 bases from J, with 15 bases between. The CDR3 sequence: CASSYGVLPAETQYF. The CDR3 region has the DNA TGTGCCAGCAGTTACGGGGTCTTACCGGCGGAGACCCAGTACTTC.